This T cell receptor (beta chain) was retrieved from a study of OX40 agonist ivuxolimab in advanced cancers. Study information: The drug used for patients, ivuxolimab, was an agonistic anti-OX40 (CD134) antibody. At 0.01 to 10 mg/kg, ivuxolimab was administered intravenously to patients every 2 weeks. Melanoma, hepatocellular carcinoma, head and neck or renal cell cancer occurred in dose-escalation patients.

Regarding the study as a whole: In CD8+ T cells, expanded clones were on average more numerous than in CD4+.

Only in-frame clones appear in the TCRdb table, and some are missing; sequencing was by immunoSEQ multiplex PCR. Seen here are around 68,000 clones, 85% observed once, and the top ten hold 15% to 20%. The germline V gene encodes CDR1 PRHDT and CDR2 FYEKMQ (reference sequence). V was pared by 5 bases and J by 5 bases, with 5 bases of the junction left unmatched. There are 13 residues in the CDR3. This clone showed up just once. What it binds is unknown. This clonotype originated in an adult with an advanced solid tumor such as melanoma, head and neck, liver or kidney cancer. The J gene is TRBJ1-1, the V gene TRBV13; 7 bases align to TRBD1. The sample consisted of CD4+ or CD8+ T cells sorted from blood, taken in a trial of the OX40 agonist ivuxolimab. In nucleotides, the CDR3 is TGTGCCAGCAGCCCTACAGGGGAAACTGAAGCTTTCTTT. Its protein is CASSPTGETEAFF.